The source of this T cell receptor beta chain is a study of siplizumab effects on memory and regulatory T cells (dated by TCRdb to between 2018 and 2020). Regarding the research as a whole: The study examined how the anti-CD2 antibody siplizumab affects alloreactive T-cell subsets in allogeneic mixed lymphocyte reactions built from human PBMCs. On the study overall, not on this receptor specifically: Sequences below about 10^-5 frequency were poorly captured, so only a minor fraction of alloreactive clones could be mapped to unstimulated subsets. For roughly 75-95% of proliferating CD4+ or CD8+ clones, no naive or memory phenotype could be assigned. In reactions with siplizumab, an average of about 69% of mappable alloreactive CD4+ clones were Treg-derived, compared with around 30% in control reactions. Unstimulated naive T cells appeared more diverse than memory T cells, and naive cells seemed to contribute substantially to the alloresponse. The cumulative frequency of alloreactive sequences traceable to unstimulated CD4+ memory T cells was significantly reduced by siplizumab. The suppressive function of proliferating Tregs from siplizumab cultures was not functionally confirmed.

Library preparation was by the immunoSEQ multiplex PCR assay. Roughly 100,000 TCR templates per sample were assayed by the deep sequencing platform. Genomic DNA extracted from sorted T cells was the material used for TCRbeta CDR3 sequencing. The authors processed their data as follows. The R programming language was used for the clonal analysis of the TCRbeta CDR3 data. Alloreactive CD4+ and CD8+ clones were defined by comparing unstimulated samples with post-reaction CFSE-low samples. Regulatory or non-regulatory origin was assigned to alloreactive CD4+ clones by matching of sequences to sorted unstimulated Treg and non-Treg repertoires. As stored in TCRdb, this immuneACCESS dataset retains in-frame rearrangements with V and J assigned. A fraction of the clones does not appear; measured against another copy, unresolved V genes explain less than half of the discrepancy, and the remainder lacks a known reason. D and trimming were read from the DNA, whereas the V and J calls and clone size are those reported in that table. Within this sample are tens of thousands of clones, with approximately 88% of them counted one time only. The top ten clonotypes cover about 1.5% of the sample.

Sorted unstimulated T cells and proliferating T cells recovered from mixed lymphocyte reactions were subjected to TCRbeta CDR3 sequencing. Fresh whole blood from some eleven HLA-typed healthy donors was used to isolate PBMCs. Unstimulated CD4+ regulatory T cells were FACS-sorted to map the origin of alloreactive clones. As to this clone: Its antigen remains unidentified. The sample holds no much larger clone one base away, and base qualities are not on file.

From the germline V gene, CDR1 is SGDLS and CDR2 is YYNGEE. Trimming removed 4 bases from V and 8 bases from J; the gene matches leave 7 bases unexplained. The CDR3 runs 15 amino acids, cysteine and phenylalanine included. CDR3 DNA is the only sequence kept; it has 45 bases, read in frame from the first base. The chain is made from TRBV9 and TRBJ2-1, and TRBD2 aligns with 12 junction nucleotides. The specimen sequenced was Tregs sorted from blood. The receptor's source is a human donor in good health. The CDR3 reads as follows: CASSISSGRAYEQFF. The sequenced DNA: TGTGCCAGCAGCATCTCTAGCGGGAGGGCCTATGAGCAGTTCTTC.